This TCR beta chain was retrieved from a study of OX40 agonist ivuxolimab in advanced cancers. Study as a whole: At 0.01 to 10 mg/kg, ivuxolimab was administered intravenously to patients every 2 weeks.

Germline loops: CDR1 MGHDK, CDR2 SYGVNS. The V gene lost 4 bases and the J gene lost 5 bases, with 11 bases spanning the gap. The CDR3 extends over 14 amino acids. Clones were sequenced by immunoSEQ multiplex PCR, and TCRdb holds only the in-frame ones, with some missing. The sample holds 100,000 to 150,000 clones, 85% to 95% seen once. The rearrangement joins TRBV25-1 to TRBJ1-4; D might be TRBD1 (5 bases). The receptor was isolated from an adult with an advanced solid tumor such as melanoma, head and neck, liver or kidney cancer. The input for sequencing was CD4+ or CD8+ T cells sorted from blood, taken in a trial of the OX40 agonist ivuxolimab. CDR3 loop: CASSAWGENEKLFF. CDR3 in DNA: TGTGCCAGCAGTGCTTGGGGGGAGAATGAAAAACTGTTTTTT.